Below, 28 T cell receptor beta chains from the same sample are listed, as sequenced in a study of Graves' ophthalmopathy and Graves' hyperthyroidism. Amplified material comprised TCR beta CDR3 regions derived from RNA transcripts. First-round RT-PCR relied on HTBI primers, and a second-round multiplex PCR came next. TCRdb re-called the multiplex PCR reads with MiXCR, one entry per CDR3 protein. The table records about 57,000 distinct CDR3 sequences, approximately 50% of them present only once. The sample was peripheral blood. Receptor source: an adult woman with Graves' ophthalmopathy.

V is TRBV7-2 and J is TRBJ2-7; 10 bases match TRBD1. CDR3 length equals 14 residues. J gave up 4 bases and V 4 bases, and 4 bases lay outside the gene matches. CDR1 and CDR2 from the germline V gene are SGHTA and FQGNSA. The CDR3 sequence: CASSSRQGAYEQYF. DNA of the CDR3: TGTGCCAGCAGCTCGAGACAGGGGGCTTACGAGCAGTACTTC.

With respect to this clonotype: Germline and junction disagree at one end, which may indicate a read error. The chain employs TRBV7-3 and TRBJ2-5; D possibly uses TRBD1 or TRBD2 (5 bases each). CDR3 length: 17 residues. Germline-derived CDR1 and CDR2 are SGHTA and FQGTGA. CDR3 nucleotides: TGTGCCGGCAGCCCCGGGGCGAGAGGCCCGCCGAGGGAGACCCAGTACTTC. As protein: CAGSPGARGPPRETQYF.

The chain combines TRBV4-1 with TRBJ1-1; the match to TRBD1 covers 9 bases. V lost 4 bases to trimming and J lost 10 bases; unmatched junction nucleotides: 7. Germline values: CDR1 MGHRA, CDR2 YSYEKL. The CDR3 length is 13 residues. The CDR3 region has the DNA TGCGCCAGCAGCCCAGATAGGGGACAGGGAGCTTTCTTT. As protein: CASSPDRGQGAFF.

Of note for this clonotype: Just one base apart from a much larger clone, this may be a read error. The chain carries TRBV9 and TRBJ2-7; 8 bases are a match to TRBD1. The ends lost 4 bases at V and 4 bases at J; junction bases unmatched: 10. This CDR3 comprises 15 residues. Germline loops: CDR1 SGDLS, CDR2 YYNGEE. In DNA, the CDR3 is TGTGCCAGCAGCTACCCGGGACAGGATAGTTACGAGCAGTACTTC. It is translated as CASSYPGQDSYEQYF. The whole variable domain, filled in from reference TRBV9 and TRBJ2-7, reads DSGVTQTPKHLITATGQRVTLRCSPRSGDLSVYWYQQSLDQGLQFLIQYYNGEERAKGNILERFSAQQFPDLHSELNLSSLELGDSALYFCASSYPGQDSYEQYFGPGTRLTVT.

V and J are TRBV7-2 and TRBJ2-2; D gene ambiguous. Looked up from germline, CDR1 is SGHTA and CDR2 is FQGNSA. The CDR3 consists of 12 residues. V lost 1 base and J lost 5, with 2 bases in between. The CDR3 bases are TGTGCCAGCAGCTTAGTGACCGGGGAGCTGTTTTTT. This sequence encodes CASSLVTGELFF.

The J gene is TRBJ2-1, the V gene TRBV10-3, with D perhaps given as TRBD1 or TRBD2 (6 bases each). Per the germline V gene, CDR1 is ENHRY and CDR2 is SYGVKD. Deletions cut 6 bases from V and 9 bases from J, with 21 bases between. The CDR3 spans 15 residues. The CDR3, as DNA: TGTGCCATCAGGATCCCTAGGGGGACTTCGAGTGAGCAGTTCTTC. Its protein is CAIRIPRGTSSEQFF.

Concerning this clonotype itself: No conserved phenylalanine or tryptophan is present at the end of the CDR3, so a read error is the likely explanation. The chain combines TRBV5-4 with TRBJ2-2; D possibly corresponds to TRBD2 (6 bases). This CDR3 contains 15 residues. The V and J ends lost 2 bases and 5 bases respectively, with 13 bases between them. CDR1 SGHNT and CDR2 YYREEE come from the germline V gene (reference sequence). CDR3: CASSLAGFNTGELFS. In DNA, the CDR3 is TGTGCCAGCAGCTTAGCGGGCTTTAATACCGGGGAGCTGTTTTCT.

With regard to this clonotype: The junction and the germline gene differ at one end; a read error may be behind it. The chain employs TRBV7-7 and TRBJ2-3, with 11 bases matching TRBD2. In germline, CDR1 is SSHAT, CDR2 FNYEAQ (reference sequence). CDR3 length: 15 residues. The DNA of the CDR3 is TGTGCTAGCAGTCTACTAGCGGGAGCGTACAATGAGCAGTATTTT. Protein: CASSLLAGAYNEQYF.

This clonotype is labeled as medium-sized. The chain employs TRBV29-1 and TRBJ1-2; no definite D call. The length of the CDR3 is 12 residues. Per germline, CDR1 SQVTM and CDR2 ANQGSEA. V lost 4 bases and J 4 bases, leaving 10 bases between the germline ends. The CDR3, as DNA: TGCAGCGTTGGCCTGTCCTTCTATGGCTACACCTTC. It yields the protein CSVGLSFYGYTF.

The genes are TRBV7-9 and TRBJ1-1; D is ambiguous. The CDR3 has 13 residues. CDR1 is SEHNR, CDR2 FQNEAQ, per germline (reference sequence). V lost 10 bases to trimming and J lost 4 bases, with 16 bases between them. DNA for the CDR3: TGTGCCACCTACGGGGAAGGGTTCACTGAAGCTTTCTTT. Translating it yields CATYGEGFTEAFF.

The gene calls are TRBV24-1 and TRBJ1-2; unclear D gene. Germline CDR1 and CDR2: KGHDR and SFDVKD. This CDR3 comprises 15 residues. Trimming shortened V by 12 bases and J by 4 bases, and 23 bases separated the two germline ends. CDR3 amino acids: CASSPQRFPFYGYTF. The CDR3 coding sequence is TGTGCCTCAAGCCCCCAGAGATTTCCTTTCTATGGCTACACCTTC.

V usage is TRBV2 and J usage is TRBJ2-5; no firm D call. The length of the CDR3 is 8 residues. Germline V gene data show CDR1 as SNHLY and CDR2 as FYNNEI. CDR3 nucleotides: TGTGACCAAGAGACCCAGTACTTC. It encodes CDQETQYF.

Comments on this clonotype: No conserved phenylalanine or tryptophan is present at the end of the CDR3, so a read error is the likely explanation. CDR3 sequence (DNA): TGTGCCAGCAGCCCTGATAGAAGTAGCACAGATACACAGTATTTG. The encoded protein is CASSPDRSSTDTQYL. The chain recombines TRBV7-3 with TRBJ2-3; unclear D gene. The germline CDR1 and CDR2 sequences are SGHTA and FQGTGA. This CDR3 has 15 amino acids.

This clonotype appeared once. Compared with germline, one end of the junction differs, possibly owing to a read error. The J gene is TRBJ1-2, the V gene TRBV7-9, with D perhaps matching TRBD1 (6 bases). This CDR3 comprises 14 residues. Germline CDR1 is SEHNR and CDR2 is FQNEAQ (reference sequence). CDR3 in amino acids: CACSNRVTDYGYTF. Written as DNA, the CDR3 is TGTGCCTGCAGCAACAGGGTAACGGACTATGGCTACACCTTC.

V is TRBV19 and J is TRBJ1-1; no reliable D call. Germline CDR1 is LNHDA and CDR2 is SQIVND (reference sequence). The CDR3 contains 13 residues. V gave up 4 bases and J gave up 1 base, with 7 bases separating them. The CDR3 DNA follows: TGTGCCAGTAGTACTAGCGGGAACACTGAAGCTTTCTTT. Its translation is CASSTSGNTEAFF.

The V and J genes are TRBV15 and TRBJ2-1; perhaps TRBD1 as D (5 bases). Germline V gene data show CDR1 as LNHNV and CDR2 as YYDKDF (reference sequence). Trimming left V 1 base short and J 5 bases short, with 9 bases between. This CDR3 comprises 14 residues. The CDR3: CATSRGQSDNEQFF. DNA for the CDR3: TGTGCCACCAGCAGAGGACAGTCTGACAATGAGCAGTTCTTC.

The chain links TRBV25-1 to TRBJ2-5; the D call may be TRBD1 or TRBD2 (5 bases each). Germline assignment: CDR1 MGHDK and CDR2 SYGVNS. The CDR3 has 12 amino acids. Trimming shortened V by 4 bases and J by 5 bases, and 8 bases separated the two germline ends. CDR3: CASSARDETQYF. In nucleotides, the CDR3 is TGTGCCAGCAGTGCGAGGGACGAGACCCAGTACTTC. The full variable domain, its missing parts supplied by reference TRBV25-1 and TRBJ2-5, is EADIYQTPRYLVIGTGKKITLECSQTMGHDKMYWYQQDPGMELHLIHYSYGVNSTEKGDLSSESTVSRIRTEHFPLTLESARPSHTSQYLCASSARDETQYFGPGTRLLVL.

This clonotype is labeled as medium-sized (0.01 to 0.1%). This chain connects TRBV7-2 to TRBJ1-6; D not resolved. The germline CDR1 and CDR2 sequences are SGHTA and FQGNSA. The V end was cut by 4 bases, the J end by 8 bases, with 12 bases between. CDR3 length equals 14 residues. CDR3 loop: CASSSGVRDSPLHF. The CDR3 DNA is TGTGCCAGCAGCTCCGGGGTCCGAGATTCACCCCTCCACTTT.

The chain couples TRBV25-1 to TRBJ2-7, with TRBD2 matching over 7 bases. Germline V gene lookup returns CDR1 MGHDK and CDR2 SYGVNS. The CDR3 is made up of 15 amino acids. V was pared by 1 base and J by 0 bases, with 3 bases of the junction left unmatched. The CDR3 sequence is CASSESGGSSYEQYF. CDR3 DNA: TGTGCCAGCAGTGAATCTGGCGGGAGCTCCTACGAGCAGTACTTC.

This clonotype was counted ten times or more. The V and J genes are TRBV3-1 and TRBJ2-7, with 8 bases that match TRBD1. This CDR3 spans 14 amino acids. The J segment lost 3 bases and the V segment lost 4 bases, leaving 5 bases of the junction unmatched. Germline V gene data show CDR1 as LGHDT and CDR2 as YNNKEL (reference sequence). DNA for the CDR3: TGTGCCAGCAGCCCAAGTACAGGGGGCTACGAGCAGTACTTC. It is translated as CASSPSTGGYEQYF.

This clonotype was detected ten times or more. CDR3 nucleotide sequence: TGCGCCAGCAGCCAAGCTCTAGCGGGAGAGACCCAGTACTTC. As protein: CASSQALAGETQYF. V gene TRBV4-3 combines with J gene TRBJ2-5; 8 positions match TRBD2. This CDR3 comprises 14 residues. From germline, CDR1 is LGHNA and CDR2 YSLEER. V was pared by 1 base and J by 4 bases, with 2 bases of the junction left unmatched.

V is TRBV20-1 and J is TRBJ2-7, with D maybe TRBD2 (5 bases). CDR1 and CDR2 from the germline V gene are DFQATT and SNEGSKA (reference sequence). V was pared by 0 bases and J by 0 bases, with 12 bases between. The CDR3 loop spans 15 amino acids. The CDR3 nucleotides read TGCAGTGCTAGAGATCCCAGCGGAGGCTCCTACGAGCAGTACTTC. Translation gives CSARDPSGGSYEQYF.

This clonotype came up many times. V gene TRBV7-2 combines with J gene TRBJ2-3; 11 bases agree with TRBD2. The V and J ends lost 5 bases and 2 bases, in that order; junction bases with no gene match: 12. The CDR3 covers 18 residues. Per germline, CDR1 SGHTA and CDR2 FQGNSA. Written as DNA, the CDR3 is TGTGCCAGCAGCCAAACTTCCGGGACTAGCGGCTCCACAGATACGCAGTATTTT. Protein: CASSQTSGTSGSTDTQYF. The full variable domain, with the rest looked up from reference TRBV7-2 and TRBJ2-3, is GAGVSQSPSNKVTEKGKDVELRCDPISGHTALYWYRQSLGQGLEFLIYFQGNSAPDKSGLPSDRFSAERTGGSVSTLTIQRTQQEDSAVYLCASSQTSGTSGSTDTQYFGPGTRLTVL.

This clonotype is a singleton in its sample. The chain employs TRBV7-2 and TRBJ2-7; 11 bases agree with TRBD2. The CDR3 sequence is 15 residues long. The germline CDR1 and CDR2 sequences are SGHTA and FQGNSA. V lost 8 bases, J lost 3 bases, and 9 bases stayed unmatched. The CDR3 bases are TGTGCCAGCGGGGGACTAGCGGATGGAAGCTACGAGCAGTACTTC. Residues: CASGGLADGSYEQYF.

About this clonotype itself: A much larger clone lies one base from this, so it may be a read error. V usage is TRBV30 and J usage is TRBJ1-1; D is undetermined. CDR3 size: 11 residues. V dropped 2 bases and J dropped 8 bases, with 9 bases sitting between them. Germline V gene sequence: CDR1 GTSNPN, CDR2 SVGIG (reference sequence). The CDR3 DNA reads TGTGCCTGGAGTCATGGGAAGGAAGCTTTCTTT. It specifies CAWSHGKEAFF.

The rearrangement uses TRBV19 and TRBJ1-2; 7 bases line up with TRBD1. Germline-derived CDR1 and CDR2 are LNHDA and SQIVND (reference sequence). The CDR3 runs 16 residues. V dropped 1 base and J dropped 1; count of bases not matched to a gene: 6. The CDR3 DNA sequence: TGTGCCAGTAGTATAGGAGGGGGCAGCGATAACTATGGCTACACCTTC. Translating gives CASSIGGGSDNYGYTF.

This chain uses TRBV9 with TRBJ2-1; D possibly corresponds to TRBD2 (5 bases). The CDR3 is made up of 14 amino acids. Germline-derived CDR1 and CDR2 are SGDLS and YYNGEE. Trimming removed 0 bases from V and 8 bases from J, with 12 bases in between. CDR3 amino acids: CASSVASGRDEQFF. The CDR3 nucleotides read TGTGCCAGCAGCGTAGCCAGCGGAAGGGATGAGCAGTTCTTC.

This chain connects TRBV5-5 to TRBJ1-4; possible D gene TRBD1, 6 bases. Deletions cut 4 bases from V and 5 bases from J, with 12 bases between. CDR3 length: 14 amino acids. The V gene's germline CDR1 is SGHKS and CDR2 YYEKEE (reference sequence). The DNA of the CDR3 is TGTGCCAGCAGCCCGGGGACAAAGAATGAAAAACTGTTTTTT. It translates to CASSPGTKNEKLFF.